What follows is one T cell receptor (beta chain) and its context. What it binds is unknown. The germline CDR1 and CDR2 sequences are MDHEN and SYDVKM. V was pared by 4 bases and J by 0 bases, with 6 bases of the junction left unmatched. CDR3 length: 16 amino acids. These data belong to a study of cytomegalovirus exposure and HLA in healthy donors. Primers included in the PCR were 60 Vbeta and 13 Jbeta primers. This table comes from immunoSEQ multiplex PCR, and its TCRdb copy is limited to in-frame clones, with some not included. The sample has about 130,000 clones, around three quarters seen once. Regarding the study as a whole: The presence/absence work took it that sequencing depth was about the same across donors. Per a prior analysis, the majority of TCR beta V segments were productive roughly 87% or roughly 30% of the time. Serostatus for CMV was the only available immune exposure information.

The specimen was PBMCs. The chain uses TRBV28 and TRBJ2-1; 7 nucleotides align to TRBD2. The sequence came from a man aged 35 to 55 in good health and CMV-seronegative. CDR3 loop: CASSSPSGPSYNEQFF. DNA of the CDR3: TGTGCCAGCAGTTCACCTAGCGGACCCTCCTACAATGAGCAGTTCTTC.